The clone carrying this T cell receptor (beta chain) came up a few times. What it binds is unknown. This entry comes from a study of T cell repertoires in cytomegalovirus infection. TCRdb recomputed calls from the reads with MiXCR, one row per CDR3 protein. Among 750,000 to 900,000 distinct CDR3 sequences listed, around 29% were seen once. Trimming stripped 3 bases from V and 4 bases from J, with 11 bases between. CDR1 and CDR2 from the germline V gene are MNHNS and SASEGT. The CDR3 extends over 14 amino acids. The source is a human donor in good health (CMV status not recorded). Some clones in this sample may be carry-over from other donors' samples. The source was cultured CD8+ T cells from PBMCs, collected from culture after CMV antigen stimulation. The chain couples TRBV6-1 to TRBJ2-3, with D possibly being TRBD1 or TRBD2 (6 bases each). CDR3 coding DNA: TGTGCCAGCAGTGAGATCGGGGGCGCAGATACGCAGTATTTT. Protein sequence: CASSEIGGADTQYF.